This entry describes one TCR beta chain. Its antigen is as yet unknown. V shed 2 bases and J 5 bases; nucleotides not matched to a gene: 6. The CDR3 loop spans 16 amino acids. CDR1 and CDR2 from the germline V gene are LNHDA and SQIVND (reference sequence). This specimen comes from a study of cytomegalovirus exposure and HLA in healthy donors. Amplification used 60 Vbeta primers and 13 Jbeta primers. TCRdb keeps only in-frame clones here, not all; method: immunoSEQ multiplex PCR. The sample yields 85,000 to 100,000 clones, roughly three quarters seen once. Study results and limitations: In a later analysis, TCR beta V- and J-gene trimming showed a link to a missense DCLRE1C variant.

The receptor comes from a male donor in good health and CMV-seropositive. Input material: PBMCs. The chain has TRBV19 and TRBJ2-5, with TRBD2 matching 12 bases. CDR3 region: CASSILAGGRMETQYF. The CDR3 region has the DNA TGTGCCAGTAGTATACTAGCGGGGGGGCGAATGGAGACCCAGTACTTC.